These 7 T cell receptor beta chains were all obtained from the same sample, sequenced in a study of monozygotic twins with inflammatory bowel disease. Each CDR3 protein gets one entry in TCRdb, which reprocessed the 5' RACE reads and gives no DNA. The repertoire table contains around 450,000 distinct CDR3 sequences. Material: blood. The receptor source for this set is a human donor with ulcerative colitis or Crohn's disease, or a healthy co-twin of an affected twin (not recorded which).

The V call is TRBV24-1, the J call TRBJ1-5; the TCRdb D gene call, TRBD1, has no DNA to confirm it. The germline V gene encodes CDR1 KGHDR and CDR2 SFDVKD. The CDR3 length is 15 residues. The CDR3: CATSDSGGTNQPQHF.

The rearrangement joins TRBV7-2 to TRBJ1-6; TCRdb's D gene call, TRBD1, goes unchecked for lack of DNA. This CDR3 has 13 amino acids. CDR1 is SGHTA and CDR2 is FQGNSA in the germline V gene. CDR3 loop: CASSARQNSPLHF.

The rearrangement links TRBV6-2 or TRBV6-3 to TRBJ2-7. Per germline, CDR1 MNHEY and CDR2 SVGEGT. This CDR3 is 13 amino acids long. CDR3 loop: CASSSSGLYEQYF.

The V call is TRBV6-1, the J call TRBJ2-3; TCRdb lists TRBD1, though no DNA is available to test this call. The CDR3 is 15 amino acids. In germline, CDR1 is MNHNS, CDR2 SASEGT. The CDR3 loop reads CASSDTTGFTDTQYF.

The V gene is TRBV9, the J gene TRBJ2-3; with no DNA, the TCRdb D assignment of TRBD2 cannot be verified. The germline V gene encodes CDR1 SGDLS and CDR2 YYNGEE. CDR3 length: 16 residues. The CDR3 protein is CASSDGRSPQTDTQYF. Based on the CDR3 plus reference TRBV9 and TRBJ2-3, the full variable domain is DSGVTQTPKHLITATGQRVTLRCSPRSGDLSVYWYQQSLDQGLQFLIQYYNGEERAKGNILERFSAQQFPDLHSELNLSSLELGDSALYFCASSDGRSPQTDTQYFGPGTRLTVL.

The chain joins TRBV12-3 or TRBV12-4 to TRBJ1-5. The CDR3 spans 14 residues. Here the CDR3 reads CASSLARSNQPQHF.

The chain is built from TRBV19 and TRBJ2-7; lacking DNA, the TRBD1 call made by TCRdb goes unchecked. Germline V gene sequence: CDR1 LNHDA, CDR2 SQIVND (reference sequence). The CDR3 is 12 residues long. CDR3 amino acids: CASGAGDYEQYF.